This is a list of T cell receptor beta chains from one sample in a study of a mutant IDH1 vaccine in newly diagnosed glioma. Sequencing used immunoSEQ multiplex PCR; TCRdb keeps in-frame clones, though not all of them. The sample holds about 60,000 clones, roughly 90% seen once. These receptors' antigens are unknown. This specimen consisted of PBMCs, obtained from a glioma patient whose treatment included an IDH1 peptide vaccine. Every receptor here comes from a man in his forties or fifties with glioma. Each CDR3 is given with its conserved first and last residue. A D gene is named only where the DNA matches it firmly. Clone size is given for some rows only: seen once, a few or many times, or a class if the clone is expanded.

d_call	v_call	j_call	clone_size	cdr3_nt	cdr3_aa
TRBD1	TRBV6-6	TRBJ1-3	-	TGTGCCAGCAGTTACATAGGACAGGAGGACGGAAACACCATATATTTT	CASSYIGQEDGNTIYF
-	TRBV5-4	TRBJ2-7	-	TGTGCCAGCAGCTCGATGAGGGAGCAGTACTTC	CASSSMREQYF
TRBD1	TRBV5-1	TRBJ1-2	once	TGCGCCAGCAGCTTGGTTGGGACAGAAGCTAACTATGGCTACACCTTC	CASSLVGTEANYGYTF
-	TRBV7-8	TRBJ2-3	-	TGTGCCAGCAGCTTAGGACGGACGCAGTATTTT	CASSLGRTQYF
-	TRBV29-1	TRBJ1-5	-	TGCAGCGTCGAGGTCCAGAGAGGTCAGCCCCAGCATTTT	CSVEVQRGQPQHF
TRBD2	TRBV29-1	TRBJ2-3	once	TGCAGCGTCGGAAGAGGGGCTAGCGGGGCAGATACGCAGTATTTT	CSVGRGASGADTQYF
-	TRBV27	TRBJ2-2	-	TGTGCCAGCAGTGTAATAGGCCTGAACACCGGGGAGCTGTTTTTT	CASSVIGLNTGELFF
-	TRBV7-9	TRBJ1-2	once	TGTGCCAGCAGCTTAGCCGGGGGGCTAGGAGGTGGCTACACCTTC	CASSLAGGLGGGYTF
TRBD1	TRBV27	TRBJ2-2	-	TGTGCCAGCAGTTTTGAGGGGGCAGGTACCGGGGAGCTGTTTTTT	CASSFEGAGTGELFF
TRBD2	TRBV7-9	TRBJ2-5	-	TGTGCCAGCAGCTTAGGTCGGGAGGGGACCCAGTACTTC	CASSLGREGTQYF
-	TRBV6-5	TRBJ2-1	-	TGTGCCAGCAGTACGGACTGGGGATTGTACAATGAGCAGTTCTTC	CASSTDWGLYNEQFF
-	TRBV18	TRBJ1-5	-	TGTGCCAGCTCACCACTGGGGGTTATTGGCAATCAGCCCCAGCATTTT	CASSPLGVIGNQPQHF
TRBD2	TRBV5-1	TRBJ2-7	-	TGCGCCAGCAGCTTGTTGGCTAGCGGCCGCAGGGAGCAGTACTTC	CASSLLASGRREQYF
TRBD1	TRBV7-9	TRBJ1-1	-	TGTGCCAGCAGCTCACCGACAGGGACCTCCACTGAAGCTTTCTTT	CASSSPTGTSTEAFF
TRBD1	TRBV27	TRBJ1-5	-	TGTGCCAGCAGCCCCCCCAAGGACAGGAGCTCCCTTGGGGAGCAGCCCCAGCATTTT	CASSPPKDRSSLGEQPQHF
-	TRBV5-1	TRBJ1-1	-	TGCGCCAGCAGCTTGGAGGGGGAGGGGACTGAAGCTTTCTTT	CASSLEGEGTEAFF
-	TRBV29-1	TRBJ2-1	-	TGCAGCGTCGGTTGGAACAATGAGCAGTTCTTC	CSVGWNNEQFF
-	TRBV11-3	TRBJ1-3	-	TGTGCCAGCAGTTTCACTGGAAACACCATATATTTT	CASSFTGNTIYF
-	TRBV5-5	TRBJ2-5	-	TGTGCCAGCAGCGCGCACTACAGGGAACAAGAGACCCAGTACTTC	CASSAHYREQETQYF
-	TRBV11-2	TRBJ2-3	-	TGTGCCAGCAGCTTAGATGGCGGGAGCACAGATACGCAGTATTTT	CASSLDGGSTDTQYF
TRBD1	TRBV2	TRBJ2-3	-	TGTGCCAGCAGGAACAGGGGTGCAGATACGCAGTATTTT	CASRNRGADTQYF
-	TRBV6-6	TRBJ1-5	-	TGTGCCAGCACAATCAATCAGCCCCAGCATTTT	CASTINQPQHF
-	TRBV7-3	TRBJ2-2	once	TGTGCCAGCAGCTTTAACGCTAACACCGGGGAGCTGTTTTTT	CASSFNANTGELFF
-	TRBV7-2	TRBJ2-2	-	TGTGCCAGCAGCTTATACGGGACATTGAACACCGGGGAGCTGTTTTTT	CASSLYGTLNTGELFF
-	TRBV7-2	TRBJ2-3	once	TGTGCCAGCAGCCCTAGGTCTGCTAGCACAGATACGCAGTATTTT	CASSPRSASTDTQYF
-	TRBV9	TRBJ1-1	-	TGTGCCAGCAGCGTCACTTCCGGGACCCCGCTCTTT	CASSVTSGTPLF
-	TRBV5-1	TRBJ1-2	-	TGCGCCAGCAGCTTGGAGGGGGGTAACTATGGCTACACCTTC	CASSLEGGNYGYTF
-	TRBV5-8	TRBJ2-7	-	TGTGCCAGCAGCTTGGCCCGAGAAGGAGTGGGAGAGCAGTACTTC	CASSLAREGVGEQYF